Listed here is a single T cell receptor beta chain. Authors' methods: Cell counts per sample came from amplifying reference gene primers. Here immunoSEQ multiplex PCR was the method, and the copy in TCRdb shows in-frame clones only, minus some. V and J calls and clone size are given by that table; D and trimming were obtained from the DNA. The sample lists about 220,000 clones, approximately 85% seen once, with 2.9% in the top ten. The sample is drawn from a study of blood T cell repertoires in COVID-19. The wider study: Spain, Italy and the United States supplied samples that represented acute and convalescent COVID-19.

V was shortened by 7 bases and J by 5 bases, with 21 bases between the two germline ends. CDR1 is MDHEN and CDR2 is SYDVKM in the germline V gene. The CDR3 has 15 residues. The chain carries TRBV28 and TRBJ2-7; no clear D gene. Sequences were obtained from peripheral blood. This receptor was obtained from a man aged 50 to 59 who had recovered from COVID-19. As DNA, the CDR3 is TGTGCCAGCATCACTTTTAGAGAGCCAGGCCACGAGCAGTACTTC. Translation gives CASITFREPGHEQYF.